Included here is one TCR beta chain sequence, with context. Its specificity is unknown. The V gene lost 3 bases and the J gene lost 2 bases, with 12 bases spanning the gap. Germline values: CDR1 LNHDA, CDR2 SQIVND (reference sequence). The CDR3 has 15 residues. Stable hyperthyroidism: no ophthalmopathy progression over 18 months of follow-up. Patients showing uncontrolled infection, other autoimmune disease, pregnancy or lactation were ineligible. Regions amplified from RNA transcripts were the TCR beta CDR3 regions. When the TCR CDR3 underwent first-round RT-PCR, the HTBI primer set was used. TCRdb fed the multiplex PCR reads into MiXCR, producing one record per CDR3 protein. The sample contains over 150,000 distinct CDR3 sequences, over 15% of which appear only once. This record belongs to a study of T cells in Graves' hyperthyroidism and ophthalmopathy. Points from the study as a whole: Most thyroid clonotypes expanded above 0.001 were also detected in blood. Before onset, by a median of approximately 5.9 months, the model predicted ophthalmopathy.

The sample taken for sequencing was blood. The clonotype comes from a woman between 45 and 60 years old with Graves' hyperthyroidism. The rearrangement uses TRBV19 and TRBJ2-3; D is tentatively TRBD1 or TRBD2 (5 bases each). DNA of the CDR3: TGTGCCAGTAGTATTAGAGGGGCCACCACAGATACGCAGTATTTT. It yields the protein CASSIRGATTDTQYF.